Listed below are T cell receptor beta chains from one sample, sequenced in a study of blood T cell repertoires in COVID-19. Assay: immunoSEQ multiplex PCR; the TCRdb copy retains only in-frame clones and omits some. This table holds roughly 280,000 clones, 70% to 90% found once. Sequenced: peripheral blood. The receptors were sampled from a man aged 60 to 69 who had recovered from COVID-19. Both conserved end residues are part of each CDR3. Each record gives: J gene, V gene, CDR3 length, clone size, D gene, CDR3 protein, CDR3 DNA. The D gene is left open where the match is weak. Where a row states a size, it is once, few, many or the class of an expanded clone; other rows omit it.

TRBJ2-7	TRBV25-1	14	once	-	CASSMTGEGYEQYF	TGTGCCAGCAGTATGACAGGGGAGGGCTACGAGCAGTACTTC
TRBJ1-4	TRBV6-1	14	-	-	CASSETMSGEKLFF	TGTGCCAGCAGTGAAACGATGTCCGGGGAAAAACTGTTTTTT
TRBJ2-5	TRBV11-3	13	once	-	CASSRDGQETQYF	TGTGCCAGCAGCCGAGACGGGCAAGAGACCCAGTACTTC
TRBJ2-5	TRBV27	15	-	-	CASSLLGGLGETQYF	TGTGCCAGCAGTTTATTGGGGGGTCTGGGGGAGACCCAGTACTTC
TRBJ1-2	TRBV19	16	-	TRBD1	CASSIPGQGLDYGYTF	TGTGCCAGTAGTATCCCCGGACAGGGCTTGGACTATGGCTACACCTTC
TRBJ2-1	TRBV5-1	15	-	-	CASSLGRGGLNEQFF	TGCGCCAGCAGCTTGGGACGGGGAGGTTTGAATGAGCAGTTCTTC
TRBJ2-3	TRBV5-4	17	once	-	CASSSPKTSSYRDTQYF	TGTGCCAGCAGCTCCCCGAAAACTAGCAGCTATCGGGATACGCAGTATTTT
TRBJ1-5	TRBV21-1	18	few	-	CASLLVPRDTASNQPQHF	TGTGCCAGCCTCCTAGTACCCCGGGACACGGCAAGCAATCAGCCCCAGCATTTT
TRBJ2-3	TRBV10-3	16	-	TRBD2	CAISNPGTSDTDTQYF	TGTGCCATCAGCAACCCCGGGACTAGCGACACAGATACGCAGTATTTT
TRBJ2-5	TRBV28	17	-	TRBD2	CASRRRRLAGGPETQYF	TGTGCCAGCAGGCGAAGGCGACTAGCGGGGGGGCCGGAGACCCAGTACTTC
TRBJ2-2	TRBV6-1	15	-	-	CASSELSGSPGELFF	TGTGCCAGCAGTGAACTGTCGGGGAGCCCCGGGGAGCTGTTTTTT
TRBJ1-4	TRBV10-2	13	-	-	CASQRDYNEKLFF	TGCGCCAGCCAGAGGGATTATAATGAAAAACTGTTTTTT
TRBJ1-2	TRBV23-1	13	once	-	CASSQRLNYGYTF	TGCGCCAGCAGTCAGAGACTTAACTATGGCTACACCTTC
TRBJ1-4	TRBV6-5	16	-	-	CASSWQRGATNEKLFF	TGTGCCAGCAGTTGGCAGCGGGGGGCAACTAATGAAAAACTGTTTTTT
TRBJ1-4	TRBV9	21	once	-	CASSVVDAGPFELTTNEKLFF	TGTGCCAGCAGCGTAGTTGACGCGGGGCCCTTCGAGTTGACAACTAATGAAAAACTGTTTTTT
TRBJ1-2	TRBV6-5	13	-	TRBD1	CASSFDRVPGYTF	TGTGCCAGCAGCTTCGACAGGGTCCCTGGCTACACCTTC
TRBJ1-6	TRBV30	13	-	-	CALTRQYNSPLHF	TGTGCCTTAACGCGACAGTATAATTCACCCCTCCACTTT
TRBJ2-2	TRBV5-1	14	-	TRBD2	CASSLVRGIGELFF	TGCGCCAGCAGCTTGGTGCGGGGGATCGGGGAGCTGTTTTTT
TRBJ1-1	TRBV14	13	few	-	CASSQDWPPQAFF	TGTGCCAGCAGCCAAGATTGGCCGCCCCAAGCTTTCTTT
TRBJ2-7	TRBV28	11	-	-	CASSSGLRQYF	TGTGCCAGCAGTTCAGGGTTACGGCAGTACTTC
TRBJ2-1	TRBV15	16	-	TRBD2	CATSRDLGGTGKAQFF	TGTGCCACCAGCAGAGATCTCGGGGGGACCGGGAAGGCGCAGTTCTTC
TRBJ2-1	TRBV5-1	16	-	TRBD1	CASSTATGNPYNEQFF	TGCGCCAGCAGCACAGCGACAGGGAATCCCTACAATGAGCAGTTCTTC
TRBJ1-1	TRBV5-1	14	-	TRBD1	CASSPQGASPEAFF	TGCGCCAGCAGCCCGCAGGGGGCATCCCCTGAAGCTTTCTTT
TRBJ2-1	TRBV9	13	few	-	CASSVDLVSEQFF	TGTGCCAGCAGCGTAGACCTAGTAAGTGAGCAGTTCTTC